This T cell receptor (beta chain) emerged from a study of regulatory T cells in long-lasting Graves disease. Study-wide points: More public clonotypes were shared by persistent patients (fewer than 3,000) than by new patients (roughly 1,000). Persistent disease was characterized by preferential usage of TRBV28, TRBJ1-2 and TRBJ2-5.

At least ten counts were recorded for this clonotype. Its specificity is not known. Building the TCR beta libraries relied on iRepertoire HTBI primers, and CDR3 regions underwent Arm-PCR. In TCRdb, the multiplex PCR reads were re-called with MiXCR into one record per CDR3 protein. The sample includes a few hundred thousand distinct CDR3 sequences, 23% seen only once; the top ten take approximately 30%. The time point: persistent/refractory GD, antithyroid drugs over 5 years with positive TRAb. The TCR library was prepared using RNA isolated from PBMCs. Germline assignment: CDR1 MDHEN and CDR2 SYDVKM. The CDR3 runs to 14 residues. The J segment lost 6 bases and the V segment lost 1 base, leaving 2 bases of the junction unmatched.

This sequence originates from a woman in her 40s with Graves disease. The V gene is TRBV28, the J gene TRBJ1-5; 8 bases agree with TRBD1. Sequenced here: peripheral blood mononuclear cells (PBMCs), sampled when the disease was refractory, from a patient treated with antithyroid drugs. The CDR3 bases are TGTGCCAGCAGTTTATACAGGGGGGGTCAGCCCCAGCATTTT. Translation: CASSLYRGGQPQHF.